The clone carrying this TCR beta chain showed up just once. Sequenced by immunoSEQ multiplex PCR; TCRdb stores in-frame clones only, minus some. The sample contains 250,000 or so clones, over 70% of which appear only once. The data originate from a study of blood T cell repertoires in COVID-19. Study details: The cDNA or gDNA used as material had been derived from T cells, B-cell-depleted T cells, or PBMCs.

The CDR3 sequence is 13 residues long. The germline V gene encodes CDR1 MNHEY and CDR2 SVGAGI. V was shortened by 7 bases and J by 6 bases, with 13 bases between the two germline ends. The sequenced sample consisted of peripheral blood. This TCR was sampled from a woman in her 40s who had recovered from COVID-19. The chain carries TRBV6-5 and TRBJ1-5; no reliable D call. CDR3 protein: CASKNPGTQPQHF. The CDR3 region has the DNA TGTGCCAGCAAGAACCCTGGCACTCAGCCCCAGCATTTT.